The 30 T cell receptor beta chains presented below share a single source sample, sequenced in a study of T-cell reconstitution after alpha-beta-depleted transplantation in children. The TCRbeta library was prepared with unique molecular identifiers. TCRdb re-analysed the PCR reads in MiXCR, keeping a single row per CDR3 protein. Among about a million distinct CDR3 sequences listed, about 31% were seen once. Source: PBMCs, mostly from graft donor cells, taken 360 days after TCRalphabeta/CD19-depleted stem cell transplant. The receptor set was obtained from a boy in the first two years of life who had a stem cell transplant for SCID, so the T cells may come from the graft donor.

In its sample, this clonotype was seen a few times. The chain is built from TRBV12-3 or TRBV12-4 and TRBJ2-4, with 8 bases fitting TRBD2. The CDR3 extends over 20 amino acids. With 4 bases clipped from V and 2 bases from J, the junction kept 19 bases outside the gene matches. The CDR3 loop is CASSSAQRGLEYLPKNIQYF. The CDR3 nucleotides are TGTGCCAGCAGTTCCGCCCAGCGGGGGCTTGAATACCTTCCCAAAAACATTCAGTACTTC.

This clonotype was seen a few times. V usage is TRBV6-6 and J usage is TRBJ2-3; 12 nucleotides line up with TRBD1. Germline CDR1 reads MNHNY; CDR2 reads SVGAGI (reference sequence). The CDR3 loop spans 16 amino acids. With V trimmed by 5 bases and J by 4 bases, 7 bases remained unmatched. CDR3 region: CASSPAGTGGADTQYF. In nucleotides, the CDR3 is TGTGCCAGCAGTCCGGCCGGGACAGGGGGCGCAGATACGCAGTATTTT.

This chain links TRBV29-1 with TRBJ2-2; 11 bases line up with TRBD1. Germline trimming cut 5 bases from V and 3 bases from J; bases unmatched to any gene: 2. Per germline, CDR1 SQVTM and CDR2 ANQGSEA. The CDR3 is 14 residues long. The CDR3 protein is CSVSGQGDTGELFF. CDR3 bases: TGCAGCGTTTCGGGACAGGGGGACACCGGGGAGCTGTTTTTT.

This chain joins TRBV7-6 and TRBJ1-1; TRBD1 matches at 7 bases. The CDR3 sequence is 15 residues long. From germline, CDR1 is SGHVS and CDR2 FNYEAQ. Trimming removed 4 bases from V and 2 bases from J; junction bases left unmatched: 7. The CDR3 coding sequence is TGTGCCAGCAGCTCACAGGGGATTGGAAACACTGAAGCTTTCTTT. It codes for CASSSQGIGNTEAFF.

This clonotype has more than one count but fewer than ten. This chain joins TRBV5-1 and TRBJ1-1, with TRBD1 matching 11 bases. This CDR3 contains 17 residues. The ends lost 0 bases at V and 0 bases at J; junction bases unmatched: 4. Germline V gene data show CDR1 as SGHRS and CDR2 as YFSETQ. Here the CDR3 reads CASSLDRTGGVNTEAFF. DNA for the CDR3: TGCGCCAGCAGCTTGGATCGGACAGGGGGCGTGAACACTGAAGCTTTCTTT.

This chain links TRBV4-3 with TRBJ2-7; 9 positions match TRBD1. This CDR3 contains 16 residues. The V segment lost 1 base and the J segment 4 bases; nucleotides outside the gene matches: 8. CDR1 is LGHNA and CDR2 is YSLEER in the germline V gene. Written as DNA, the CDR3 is TGCGCCAGCAGCCAAGCTAGGACAGGGGCCCATTACGAGCAGTACTTC. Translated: CASSQARTGAHYEQYF.

CDR3 loop: CASSYFSDGAQETQYF. The CDR3 DNA sequence: TGTGCCAGCAGTTACTTTTCGGACGGGGCGCAAGAGACCCAGTACTTC. The chain combines TRBV6-2 or TRBV6-3 with TRBJ2-5; D is perhaps TRBD1 or TRBD2 (5 bases each). The CDR3 covers 16 residues. The V and J ends lost 1 base and 2 bases respectively, with 14 bases between them. Germline V gene lookup returns CDR1 MNHEY and CDR2 SVGEGT.

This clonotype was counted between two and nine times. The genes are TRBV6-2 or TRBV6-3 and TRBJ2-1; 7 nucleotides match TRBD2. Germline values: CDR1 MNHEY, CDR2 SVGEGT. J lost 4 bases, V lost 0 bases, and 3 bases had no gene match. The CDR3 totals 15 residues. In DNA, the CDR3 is TGTGCCAGCAGTTACTCGGGGGGGGAATACAATGAGCAGTTCTTC. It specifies CASSYSGGEYNEQFF.

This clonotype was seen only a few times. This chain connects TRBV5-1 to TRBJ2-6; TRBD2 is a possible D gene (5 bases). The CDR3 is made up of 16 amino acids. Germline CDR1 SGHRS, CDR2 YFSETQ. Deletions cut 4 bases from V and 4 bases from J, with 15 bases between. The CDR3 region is CASSLGPTGGANVLTF. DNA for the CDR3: TGCGCCAGCAGCCTAGGACCCACGGGAGGGGCCAACGTCCTGACTTTC.

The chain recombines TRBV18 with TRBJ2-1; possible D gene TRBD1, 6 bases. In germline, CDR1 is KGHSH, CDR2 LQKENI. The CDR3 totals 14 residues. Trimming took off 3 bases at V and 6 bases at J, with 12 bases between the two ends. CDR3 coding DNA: TGTGCCAGCTCACCGAGAAGACAGGTCAATGAGCAGTTCTTC. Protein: CASSPRRQVNEQFF.

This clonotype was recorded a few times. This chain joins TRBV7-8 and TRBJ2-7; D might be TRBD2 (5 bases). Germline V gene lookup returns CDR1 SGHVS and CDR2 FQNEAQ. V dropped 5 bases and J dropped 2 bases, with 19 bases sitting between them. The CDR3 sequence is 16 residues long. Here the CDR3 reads CASSLRIRGTPYEQYF. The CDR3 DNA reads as TGTGCCAGCAGCCTGAGAATCCGGGGAACACCCTACGAGCAGTACTTC.

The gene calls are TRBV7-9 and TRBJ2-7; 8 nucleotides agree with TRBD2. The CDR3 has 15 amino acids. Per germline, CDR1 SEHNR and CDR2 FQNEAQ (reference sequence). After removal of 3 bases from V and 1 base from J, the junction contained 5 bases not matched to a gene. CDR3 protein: CASSLGLGLSYEQYF. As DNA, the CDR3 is TGTGCCAGCAGCTTGGGACTAGGGTTGTCCTACGAGCAGTACTTC.

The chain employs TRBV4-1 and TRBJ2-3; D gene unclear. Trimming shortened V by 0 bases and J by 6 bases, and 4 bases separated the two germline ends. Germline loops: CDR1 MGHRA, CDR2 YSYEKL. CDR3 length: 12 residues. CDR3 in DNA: TGCGCCAGCAGCCAAGATGGGGATACGCAGTATTTT. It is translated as CASSQDGDTQYF.

CDR3 sequence reads: CATSHDGGEQFF. As DNA, the CDR3 is TGTGCCACCAGCCATGACGGAGGTGAGCAGTTCTTC. The V and J genes are TRBV15 and TRBJ2-1, with a weak D call TRBD2 (5 bases). The V gene lost 5 bases and the J gene lost 9 bases, with 11 bases spanning the gap. Germline assignment: CDR1 LNHNV and CDR2 YYDKDF (reference sequence). The CDR3 sequence is 12 residues long.

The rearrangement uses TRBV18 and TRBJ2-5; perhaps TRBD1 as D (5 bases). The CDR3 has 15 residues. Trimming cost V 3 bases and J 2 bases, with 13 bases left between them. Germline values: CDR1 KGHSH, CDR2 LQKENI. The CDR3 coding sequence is TGTGCCAGCTCACCGGGGCAGAACTCGCAAGAGACCCAGTACTTC. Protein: CASSPGQNSQETQYF.

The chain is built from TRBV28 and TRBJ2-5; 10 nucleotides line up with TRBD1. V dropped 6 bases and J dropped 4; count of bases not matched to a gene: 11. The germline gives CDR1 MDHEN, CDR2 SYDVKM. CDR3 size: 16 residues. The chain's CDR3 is CASRSEGQGWAETQYF. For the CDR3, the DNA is TGTGCCAGCAGATCGGAGGGACAGGGGTGGGCAGAGACCCAGTACTTC.

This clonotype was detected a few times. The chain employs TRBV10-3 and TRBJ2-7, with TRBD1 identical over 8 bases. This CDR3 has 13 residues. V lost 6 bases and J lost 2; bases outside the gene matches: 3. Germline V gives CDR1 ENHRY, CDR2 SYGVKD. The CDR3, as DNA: TGTGCCATCAGGGGGGACAGGCCCTACGAGCAGTACTTC. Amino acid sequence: CAIRGDRPYEQYF.

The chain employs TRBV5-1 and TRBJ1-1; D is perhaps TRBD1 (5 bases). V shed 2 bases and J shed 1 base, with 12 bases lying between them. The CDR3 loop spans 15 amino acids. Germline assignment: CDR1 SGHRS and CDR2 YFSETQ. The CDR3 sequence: CASSLPGTENTEAFF. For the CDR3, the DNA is TGCGCCAGCAGCTTACCCGGGACCGAGAACACTGAAGCTTTCTTT.

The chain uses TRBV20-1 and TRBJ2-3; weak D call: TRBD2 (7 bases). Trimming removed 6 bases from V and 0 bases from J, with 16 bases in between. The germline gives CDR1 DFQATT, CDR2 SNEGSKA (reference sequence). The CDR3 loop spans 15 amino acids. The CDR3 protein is CSAPRGGPSTDTQYF. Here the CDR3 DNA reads TGCAGTGCCCCGAGGGGGGGACCTAGCACAGATACGCAGTATTTT.

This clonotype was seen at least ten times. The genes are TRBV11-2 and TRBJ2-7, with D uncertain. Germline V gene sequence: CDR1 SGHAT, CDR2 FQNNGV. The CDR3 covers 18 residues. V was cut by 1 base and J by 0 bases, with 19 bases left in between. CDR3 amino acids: CASSLVGGDIKLSYEQYF. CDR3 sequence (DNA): TGTGCCAGCAGCTTAGTGGGCGGCGACATTAAACTCTCCTACGAGCAGTACTTC.

The CDR3 region is CSARGPMGQSQPQHF. Written as DNA, the CDR3 is TGCAGTGCTAGGGGACCGATGGGGCAATCTCAGCCCCAGCATTTT. The chain has TRBV20-1 and TRBJ1-5, with a possible D match to TRBD1 (5 bases). V gave up 3 bases and J gave up 6 bases, with 18 bases separating them. The CDR3 is 15 residues long. Germline lookup yields CDR1 DFQATT and CDR2 SNEGSKA (reference sequence).

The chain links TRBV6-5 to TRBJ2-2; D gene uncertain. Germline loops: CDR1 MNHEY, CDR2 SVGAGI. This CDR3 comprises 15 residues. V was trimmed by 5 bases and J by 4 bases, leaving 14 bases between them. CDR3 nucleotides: TGTGCCAGCAGTCCTCGAGTAGTTGGCACCGGGGAGCTGTTTTTT. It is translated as CASSPRVVGTGELFF.

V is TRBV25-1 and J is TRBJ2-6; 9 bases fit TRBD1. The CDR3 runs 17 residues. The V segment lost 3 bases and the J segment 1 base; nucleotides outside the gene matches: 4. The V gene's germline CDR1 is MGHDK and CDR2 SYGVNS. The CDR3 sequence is CASSDRDRASGANVLTF. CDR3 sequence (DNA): TGTGCCAGCAGTGACCGGGACAGGGCATCTGGGGCCAACGTCCTGACTTTC.

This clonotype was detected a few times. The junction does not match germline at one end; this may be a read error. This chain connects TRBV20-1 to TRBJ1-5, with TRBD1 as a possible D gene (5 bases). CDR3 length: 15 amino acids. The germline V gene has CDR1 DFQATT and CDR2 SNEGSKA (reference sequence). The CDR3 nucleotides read TGCAGTGCAAGAGGGGCCCTTCACTTAGATCAGCCCCAGCATTTT. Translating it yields CSARGALHLDQPQHF.

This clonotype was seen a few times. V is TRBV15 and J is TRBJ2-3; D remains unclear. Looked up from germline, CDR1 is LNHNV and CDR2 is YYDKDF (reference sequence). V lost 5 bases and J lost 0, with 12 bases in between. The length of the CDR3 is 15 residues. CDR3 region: CATSPRLGSTDTQYF. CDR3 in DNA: TGTGCCACCAGCCCCCGACTGGGTAGCACAGATACGCAGTATTTT.

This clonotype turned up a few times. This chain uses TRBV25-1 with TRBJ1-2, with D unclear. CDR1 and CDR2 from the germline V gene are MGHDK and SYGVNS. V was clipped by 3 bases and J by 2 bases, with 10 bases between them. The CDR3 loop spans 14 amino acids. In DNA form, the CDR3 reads TGTGCCAGCAGTGACGGGAGGCCAAACTATGGCTACACCTTC. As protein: CASSDGRPNYGYTF.

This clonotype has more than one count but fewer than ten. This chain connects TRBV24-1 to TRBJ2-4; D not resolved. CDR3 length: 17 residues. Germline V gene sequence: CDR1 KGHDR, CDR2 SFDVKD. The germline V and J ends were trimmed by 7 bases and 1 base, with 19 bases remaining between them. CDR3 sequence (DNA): TGTGCCACCAGCCCACCCGGGTGTGTTGAGGCCAAAAACATTCAGTACTTC. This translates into CATSPPGCVEAKNIQYF.

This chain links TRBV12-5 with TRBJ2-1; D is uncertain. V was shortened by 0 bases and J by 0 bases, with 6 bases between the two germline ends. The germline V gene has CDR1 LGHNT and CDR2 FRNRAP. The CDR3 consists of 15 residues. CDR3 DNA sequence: TGTGCTAGTGGTTTGGTCCCGAGCTCCTACAATGAGCAGTTCTTC. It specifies CASGLVPSSYNEQFF. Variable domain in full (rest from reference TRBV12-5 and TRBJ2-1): DARVTQTPRHKVTEMGQEVTMRCQPILGHNTVFWYRQTMMQGLELLAYFRNRAPLDDSGMPKDRFSAEMPDATLATLKIQPSEPRDSAVYFCASGLVPSSYNEQFFGPGTRLTVL.

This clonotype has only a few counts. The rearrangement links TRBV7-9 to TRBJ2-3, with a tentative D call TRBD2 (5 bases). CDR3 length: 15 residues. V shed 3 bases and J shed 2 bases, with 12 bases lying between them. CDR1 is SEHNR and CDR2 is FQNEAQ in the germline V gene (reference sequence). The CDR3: CASSFRLAHTDTQYF. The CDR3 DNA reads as TGTGCCAGCAGCTTCAGGCTAGCCCACACAGATACGCAGTATTTT.

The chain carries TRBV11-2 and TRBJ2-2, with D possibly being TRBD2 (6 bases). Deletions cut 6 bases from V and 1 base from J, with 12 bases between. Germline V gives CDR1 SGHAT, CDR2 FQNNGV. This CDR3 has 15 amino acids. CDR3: CASRKIAVNTGELFF. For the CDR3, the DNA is TGTGCCAGCAGGAAGATAGCGGTGAACACCGGGGAGCTGTTTTTT.